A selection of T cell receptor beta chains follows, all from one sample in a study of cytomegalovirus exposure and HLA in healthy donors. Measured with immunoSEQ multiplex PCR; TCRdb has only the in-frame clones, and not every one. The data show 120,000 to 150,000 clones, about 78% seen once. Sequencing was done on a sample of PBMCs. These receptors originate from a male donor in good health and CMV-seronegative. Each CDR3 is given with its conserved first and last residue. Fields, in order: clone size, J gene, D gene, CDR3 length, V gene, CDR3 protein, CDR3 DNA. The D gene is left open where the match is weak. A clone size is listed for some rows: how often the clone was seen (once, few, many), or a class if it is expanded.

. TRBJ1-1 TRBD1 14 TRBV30 CAWSPDRFSTEAFF TGTGCCTGGAGTCCGGACAGGTTTTCCACTGAAGCTTTCTTT
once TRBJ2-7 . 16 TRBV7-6 CASSLEGAESNYEQYF TGTGCCAGCAGCTTAGAGGGAGCGGAGTCTAACTACGAGCAGTACTTC
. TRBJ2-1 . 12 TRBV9 CASSQLANEQFF TGTGCCAGCAGCCAACTAGCCAATGAGCAGTTCTTC
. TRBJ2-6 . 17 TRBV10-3 CAISESRDRSGANVLTF TGTGCCATCAGTGAGTCGAGGGATAGGTCTGGGGCCAACGTCCTGACTTTC
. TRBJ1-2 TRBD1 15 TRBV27 CASSKTGALNYGYTF TGTGCCAGCAGTAAAACAGGGGCGCTAAACTATGGCTACACCTTC
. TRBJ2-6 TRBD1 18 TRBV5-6 CASSLEQGVGTGANGLTF TGTGCCAGCAGCTTGGAACAGGGGGTTGGAACTGGGGCCAACGGCCTGACTTTC
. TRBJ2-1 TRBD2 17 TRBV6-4 CASSDPGTSGRAGEQFF TGTGCCAGCAGTGACCCCGGGACTAGCGGGAGGGCCGGTGAGCAGTTCTTC
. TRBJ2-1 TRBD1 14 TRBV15 CATSVGGQGNEQFF TGTGCCACCAGCGTCGGAGGACAGGGCAATGAGCAGTTCTTC
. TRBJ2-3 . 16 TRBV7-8 CASSLEFGGLADTQYF TGTGCCAGCAGCTTAGAGTTCGGGGGTTTGGCAGATACGCAGTATTTT
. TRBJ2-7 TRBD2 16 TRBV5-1 CASSLAPSGGAYEQYF TGCGCCAGCAGCTTGGCCCCGTCGGGGGGAGCCTACGAGCAGTACTTC
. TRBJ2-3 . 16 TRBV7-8 CASSLDPSAVTDTQYF TGTGCCAGCAGCTTAGATCCTTCGGCGGTCACAGATACGCAGTATTTT
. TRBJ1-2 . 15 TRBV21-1 CASSKEWEVNYGYTF TGTGCCAGCAGCAAAGAATGGGAGGTGAACTATGGCTACACCTTC
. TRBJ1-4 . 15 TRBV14 CASSQASTFGEKLFF TGTGCCAGCAGCCAAGCGTCGACCTTCGGGGAAAAACTGTTTTTT
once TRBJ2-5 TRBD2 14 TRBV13 CASSYRGGGETQYF TGTGCCAGCAGCTACCGGGGGGGAGGGGAGACCCAGTACTTC
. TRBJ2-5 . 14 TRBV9 CASSNPKSVETQYF TGTGCCAGCAGCAACCCCAAAAGCGTCGAGACCCAGTACTTC
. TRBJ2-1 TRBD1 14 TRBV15 CATSSGGSSHEQFF TGTGCCACCAGCTCAGGGGGTAGCAGTCATGAGCAGTTCTTC
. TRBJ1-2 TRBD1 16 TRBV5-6 CASRPAGTGGTRGYTF TGTGCCAGCAGACCTGCCGGGACAGGGGGCACTCGGGGCTACACCTTC
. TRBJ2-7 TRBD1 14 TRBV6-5 CASSRDRVVLEQYF TGTGCCAGCAGTAGAGACAGGGTTGTCCTGGAGCAGTACTTC
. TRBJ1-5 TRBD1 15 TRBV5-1 CASNNGTGMNQPQHF TGCGCCAGCAACAACGGGACAGGGATGAATCAGCCCCAGCATTTT
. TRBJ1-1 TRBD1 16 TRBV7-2 CASSLGDRPRDTEAFF TGTGCCAGCAGCTTAGGGGACAGGCCCCGGGACACTGAAGCTTTCTTT
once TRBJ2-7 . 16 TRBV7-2 CASSLTGLNPSHEQYF TGTGCCAGCAGCCTCACGGGACTTAACCCCTCCCACGAGCAGTACTTC
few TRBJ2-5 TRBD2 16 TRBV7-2 CASSLGAGGPVETQYF TGTGCCAGCAGCTTAGGAGCGGGGGGGCCAGTGGAGACCCAGTACTTC
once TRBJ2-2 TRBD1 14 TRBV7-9 CASSSGTGIGELFF TGTGCCAGCAGCTCCGGGACAGGGATCGGGGAGCTGTTTTTT
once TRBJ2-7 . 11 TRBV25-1 CASSDLAEQYF TGTGCCAGCAGTGATCTAGCCGAGCAGTACTTC
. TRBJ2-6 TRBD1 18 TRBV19 CASSIKGQGDPGANVLTF TGTGCCAGTAGTATCAAGGGACAGGGGGACCCCGGGGCCAACGTCCTGACTTTC
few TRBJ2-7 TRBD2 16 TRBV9 CASSVSVAGALYEQYF TGTGCCAGCAGCGTAAGTGTAGCGGGAGCTCTTTACGAGCAGTACTTC
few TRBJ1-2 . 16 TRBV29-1 CSVLHPDRDTFYGYTF TGCAGCGTTCTCCACCCTGACCGGGACACCTTCTATGGCTACACCTTC
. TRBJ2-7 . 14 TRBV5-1 CASTPLGQTYEQYF TGCGCCAGCACCCCGTTGGGGCAGACCTACGAGCAGTACTTC
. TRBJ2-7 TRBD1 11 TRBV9 CATRQGYEQYF TGTGCCACGAGACAGGGCTACGAGCAGTACTTC
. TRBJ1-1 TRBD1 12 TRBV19 CASLTGGTEAFF TGTGCCAGCCTGACAGGGGGCACTGAAGCTTTCTTC
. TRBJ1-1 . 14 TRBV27 CASSISGWGAEAFF TGTGCCAGCAGTATATCCGGATGGGGGGCTGAAGCTTTCTTT
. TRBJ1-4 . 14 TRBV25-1 CASSERSENEKLFF TGTGCCAGCAGTGAAAGATCGGAGAATGAAAAACTGTTTTTT
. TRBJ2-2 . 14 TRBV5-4 CASSLTREAGELFF TGTGCCAGCAGCTTGACCAGGGAGGCCGGGGAGCTGTTTTTT
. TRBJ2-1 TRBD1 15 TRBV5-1 CASSPSDRVGHEQFF TGCGCCAGCAGCCCCTCCGACAGGGTCGGGCATGAGCAGTTCTTC
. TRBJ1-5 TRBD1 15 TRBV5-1 CASSGTGDSNQPQHF TGCGCCAGCAGTGGGACAGGGGATAGCAATCAGCCCCAGCATTTT
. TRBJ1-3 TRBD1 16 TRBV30 CAWSVPMTGVGNTIYF TGTGCCTGGAGTGTACCCATGACAGGGGTCGGAAACACCATATATTTT
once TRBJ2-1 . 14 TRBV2 CASKYTPGVNEQFF TGTGCCAGCAAATACACACCCGGGGTAAATGAGCAGTTCTTC
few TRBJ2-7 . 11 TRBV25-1 CASSEKLEQYF TGTGCCAGCAGTGAGAAGCTCGAGCAGTACTTC
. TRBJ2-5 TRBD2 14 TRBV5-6 CASTPLAGEETQYF TGTGCCAGCACACCGCTAGCGGGGGAGGAGACCCAGTACTTC
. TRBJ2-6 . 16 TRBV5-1 CASSLFSDSGANVLTF TGCGCCAGCAGCTTATTTAGTGACTCTGGGGCCAACGTCCTGACTTTC
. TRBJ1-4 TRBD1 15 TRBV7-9 CASSFWTGDNEKLFF TGTGCCAGCAGCTTCTGGACAGGAGATAATGAAAAACTGTTTTTT
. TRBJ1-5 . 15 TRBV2 CASSEARGERQPQHF TGTGCCAGCAGTGAAGCGCGCGGGGAGAGGCAGCCCCAGCATTTT
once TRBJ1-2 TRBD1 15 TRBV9 CASSARGARDYGYTF TGTGCCAGCAGCGCCAGGGGGGCGCGTGACTATGGCTACACCTTC
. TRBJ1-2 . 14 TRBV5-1 CASSEGVVIYGYTF TGCGCCAGCAGTGAGGGAGTAGTAATTTATGGCTACACCTTC
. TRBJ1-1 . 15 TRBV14 CASSQDLPGGGIAFF TGTGCCAGCAGCCAAGATCTTCCGGGGGGCGGAATAGCTTTCTTT
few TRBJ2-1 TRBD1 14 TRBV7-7 CASSLDRVNNEQFF TGTGCTAGCAGCCTAGACAGGGTTAACAATGAGCAGTTCTTC
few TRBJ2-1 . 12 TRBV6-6 CASSYVLNEQFF TGTGCCAGCAGTTACGTACTCAATGAGCAGTTCTTC
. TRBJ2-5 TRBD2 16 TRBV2 CASSEDSGIIQETQYF TGTGCCAGCAGTGAAGATAGCGGGATAATCCAAGAGACCCAGTACTTC
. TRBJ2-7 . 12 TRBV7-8 CASSLPGWWQYF TGTGCCAGCAGCTTACCAGGGTGGTGGCAGTACTTC